This TCR beta chain was identified during a study of blood T cell repertoires in COVID-19 (dated by TCRdb to about 2020). Study-wide context: Samples covering the acute and convalescent phases of COVID-19 were provided by collaborators in the United States, Italy and Spain. Where available, HLA class I and class II types were obtained from metadata supplied by the sample provider rather than from assay-based typing. A de-identified subject ID, COVID-19 status, age in years and sex were almost always included in the sample metadata. The material from the prospective study consisted of cDNA or gDNA derived from T cells, B-cell-depleted T cells, or PBMCs. Subjects who had been exposed to COVID-19, were actively infected with it, or had recovered from it provided the deeply sampled blood TCRbeta repertoires that made up the dataset. The repertoires were made available in a free public database intended to serve as a resource for research on the immune response to SARS-CoV-2. The samples were drawn from two sources: the first 160 participants of the ongoing ImmuneRACE study, and 1,200 or so subjects contributed by 6 global collaborators.

Trimmed from V: 5 bases; trimmed from J: 2 bases; junction bases lacking a gene match: 13. The CDR3 measures 18 amino acids from cysteine to phenylalanine. Of all the DNA, just the CDR3 is kept, 54 bases in frame from base 1. The CDR1 and CDR2 encoded by the germline V gene (reference sequence) are MNHNY and SVGAGI. TCRbeta CDR3 regions were amplified from genomic DNA by means of the immunoSEQ Assay, a bias-controlled multiplex PCR. The study's own analysis went as follows. The number of nucleated cells in each sample was estimated by amplification of reference gene primers within the assay. To quantify the absolute abundance of each unique TCRbeta CDR3 rearrangement, sequence reads were collapsed and filtered. For each sample, productive Simpson clonality was calculated by taking the square root of Simpson's diversity index across productive rearrangements. In TCRdb, the immuneACCESS table is reduced to in-frame sequences with V and J assigned. These tables do not hold every clone; where another copy was compared, an unresolved V gene accounts for under half, and the others remain unexplained. V, J and clone size were drawn from that table, and D and trimming were deduced from the DNA. The sample table holds about 270,000 clones, of which around 85% were seen once. Approximately 12% of the sample is in the top ten clones.

In regard to this clone: No antigen is known for it. Base qualities are not at hand, and no much larger clone is one base apart.

Here is what the overall study found, with its caveats: The amount of clinical and demographic metadata varied by source and participant and was provided uncurated.

One collaborating source in Seattle enrolled patients while the patients were actively infected and followed the patients over time throughout the course of disease. Collaborating institutions collected whole blood in K2EDTA tubes following their own protocols. For TCRbeta analysis, collaborators shipped samples as frozen whole blood, isolated PBMCs, or DNA extracted from either of those sample types. This TCR came from a woman in her 30s with COVID-19, enrolled during active disease. This chain is built from TRBV6-6 and TRBJ2-2, and TRBD2 matches 8 of the central bases. Sequences were obtained from peripheral blood. The CDR3 reads CASSPKWAGGTNTGELFF. The nucleotides are TGTGCCAGCAGTCCCAAATGGGCGGGAGGTACAAACACCGGGGAGCTGTTTTTT.